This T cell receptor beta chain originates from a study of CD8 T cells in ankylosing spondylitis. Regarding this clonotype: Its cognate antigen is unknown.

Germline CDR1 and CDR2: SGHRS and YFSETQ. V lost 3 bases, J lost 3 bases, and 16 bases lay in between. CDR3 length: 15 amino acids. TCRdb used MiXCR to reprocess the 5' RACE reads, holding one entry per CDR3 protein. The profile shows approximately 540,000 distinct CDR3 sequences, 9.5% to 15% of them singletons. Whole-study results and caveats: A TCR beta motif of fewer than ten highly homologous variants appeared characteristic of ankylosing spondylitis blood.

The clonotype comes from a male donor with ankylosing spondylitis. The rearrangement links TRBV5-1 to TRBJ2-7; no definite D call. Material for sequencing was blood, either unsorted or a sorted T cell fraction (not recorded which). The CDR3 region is CASSSLTPELYEQYV. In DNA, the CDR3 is TGCGCCAGCAGCTCCCTGACCCCAGAACTCTACGAGCAGTACGTC.